The clone carrying this TCR beta chain has at least ten counts. What it recognizes is unknown. Active ophthalmopathy (CAS at least 3, NOSPECS at least 4), lasting under 3 months. Using RNA transcripts, the TCR beta CDR3 regions were amplified. HTBI primers served in a first-round RT-PCR, which a second-round multiplex PCR followed. TCRdb fed the multiplex PCR reads into MiXCR, producing one record per CDR3 protein. The sample lists approximately 210,000 distinct CDR3 sequences, 20% to 25% seen once, with roughly 44% in the top ten. This sample was included in a study of Graves' ophthalmopathy and Graves' hyperthyroidism. About the study: Ahead of any treatment, peripheral blood was obtained at the initial diagnosis. Study observations and caveats: Most thyroid clonotypes with frequency above 0.001 were detected in blood too.

The CDR3 sequence is 14 residues long. V shed 6 bases and J 2 bases; nucleotides not matched to a gene: 4. Germline CDR1 MNHEY, CDR2 SVGAGI. The sample comprised peripheral blood. The chain has TRBV6-5 and TRBJ2-5; 9 bases match TRBD2. The clonotype comes from a woman aged 45 to 65 with Graves' ophthalmopathy. CDR3 bases: TGTGCCAGCAGCCGGGGACTAGCACAAGAGACCCAGTACTTC. Protein: CASSRGLAQETQYF.